The 5 T cell receptor beta chains below all came from one sample that was sequenced in a study of cytomegalovirus exposure and HLA in healthy donors. The PCR made use of 60 Vbeta and 13 Jbeta primers. Sequencing used immunoSEQ multiplex PCR; TCRdb keeps in-frame clones, though not all of them. The profile shows approximately 70,000 clones, roughly 80% of them singletons. Material for sequencing was PBMCs. The receptor source for this set is a woman in her twenties or thirties in good health and CMV-seronegative.

This chain joins TRBV10-2 and TRBJ2-3; the D gene is possibly TRBD2 (5 bases). With 6 bases removed from V and 0 bases from J, the gap between germline ends came to 13 bases. This CDR3 spans 15 amino acids. Germline loops: CDR1 WSHSY, CDR2 SAAADI. In DNA form, the CDR3 reads TGCGCCAGCAGGAGGGCTGCGTCTAGCACAGATACGCAGTATTTT. Translating it yields CASRRAASSTDTQYF.

This clone was found a few times. The J gene is TRBJ2-7, the V gene TRBV7-6, with TRBD1 identical over 8 bases. The CDR3 is 14 residues long. Germline assignment: CDR1 SGHVS and CDR2 FNYEAQ. Unmatched junction bases numbered 3, after V lost 0 bases and J lost 5 bases. In DNA, the CDR3 is TGTGCCAGCAGCTTAGCTTCGGACAGGGACGAGCAGTACTTC. This sequence encodes CASSLASDRDEQYF.

This clone came up a few times. Given a much more abundant clone one base away, this may be a read error. CDR3 in amino acids: CASSPGEGADGSTF. DNA for the CDR3: TGTGCCAGCAGCCCCGGTGAGGGGGCCGATGGCTCCACCTTC. This chain connects TRBV6-4 to TRBJ1-2; TRBD1 agrees at 7 bases. CDR1 and CDR2 (germline): MRHNA, SNTAGT. The CDR3 runs 14 residues.

This clone was counted only a few times. The chain employs TRBV4-2 and TRBJ2-7; 9 bases match TRBD2. The V gene's germline CDR1 is LGHNA and CDR2 YNFKEQ. J was trimmed by 3 bases and V by 5 bases; bases with no gene match: 11. The CDR3 has 16 residues. The CDR3 spells CASSSNAAGGVYEQYF. In DNA, the CDR3 is TGTGCCAGCAGCTCAAATGCCGCGGGGGGGGTCTACGAGCAGTACTTC.

CDR3: CASSAAGDQPQHF. For the CDR3, the DNA is TGTGCCAGCAGTGCCGCAGGGGATCAGCCCCAGCATTTT. The rearrangement uses TRBV6-4 and TRBJ1-5, with a tentative D call TRBD1 (6 bases). CDR1 MRHNA and CDR2 SNTAGT come from the germline V gene. This CDR3 is 13 amino acids long. V gave up 4 bases and J gave up 5 bases, with 9 bases separating them.